These 8 T cell receptor beta chains originate from one sample sequenced in a study of shared clonotypes between healthy human individuals. Sequencing used immunoSEQ multiplex PCR; TCRdb keeps in-frame clones, though not all of them. The sample has some 740,000 clones; 80% to 95% are singletons. As defined, naive CD8 cells were CD45RO-negative and positively selected for CCR7, with terminally differentiated effector memory CD45RA+ cells excluded. Sequencing was carried out using naive CD8+ T cells sorted from blood. These receptors were obtained from a man under 40 in good health.

The chain uses TRBV7-9 and TRBJ2-2, with D hard to call. Germline CDR1 and CDR2: SEHNR and FQNEAQ (reference sequence). The CDR3 loop spans 12 amino acids. Trimming removed 5 bases at V and 10 bases at J, with 11 bases between. The CDR3 region is CASSRPPEELFF. CDR3 in DNA: TGTGCCAGCAGCCGTCCTCCGGAGGAGCTGTTTTTT.

The table lists this clone with a few counts. This chain's CDR3 is CASSLGLAYEQYF. The CDR3 coding sequence is TGTGCCAGCAGCTTAGGACTAGCCTACGAGCAGTACTTC. The J gene is TRBJ2-7, the V gene TRBV7-6; maybe TRBD2 (6 bases). Between the trimmed V and J ends, which lost 1 base and 2 bases, there was a span of 6 bases. CDR1 and CDR2 from the germline V gene are SGHVS and FNYEAQ. The CDR3 loop spans 13 amino acids.

The gene calls are TRBV27 and TRBJ2-1; D remains unclear. Germline CDR1 and CDR2: MNHEY and SMNVEV (reference sequence). Trimming took 3 bases from V and 6 from J, leaving 9 bases between them. This CDR3 comprises 13 residues. Written as DNA, the CDR3 is TGTGCCAGCAGTTTCGTGAGTTCCAATGAGCAGTTCTTC. Translated: CASSFVSSNEQFF.

The table lists this clone with a count of one. The J gene is TRBJ2-1, the V gene TRBV4-1, with 9 bases lining up with TRBD2. Trimming at V came to 2 bases and at J to 4 bases, leaving 12 bases not matched to a gene. The CDR3 has 18 amino acids. CDR1 and CDR2 (germline): MGHRA, YSYEKL. CDR3 sequence: CASSQMIMLAGEYNEQFF. DNA of the CDR3: TGCGCCAGCAGCCAAATGATAATGTTAGCGGGGGAATACAATGAGCAGTTCTTC.

V and J are TRBV6-6 and TRBJ2-2; D remains ambiguous. The CDR3 spans 15 residues. The V gene's germline CDR1 is MNHNY and CDR2 SVGAGI (reference sequence). V was shortened by 2 bases and J by 0 bases, with 7 bases between the two germline ends. CDR3 nucleotides: TGTGCCAGCAGTTACACCAATCCGAACACCGGGGAGCTGTTTTTT. Translation: CASSYTNPNTGELFF.

In its sample, this clone was seen many times. The chain carries TRBV6-5 and TRBJ2-2; TRBD1 might be the D (5 bases). Germline V gene data show CDR1 as MNHEY and CDR2 as SVGAGI. V was shortened by 5 bases and J by 5 bases, with 6 bases between the two germline ends. The CDR3 contains 12 residues. The chain's CDR3 is CASSRQTGELFF. The CDR3, as DNA: TGTGCCAGCAGTCGACAGACCGGGGAGCTGTTTTTT.

The genes are TRBV27 and TRBJ1-4; D gene unclear. CDR3 length: 15 residues. Per the germline V gene, CDR1 is MNHEY and CDR2 is SMNVEV (reference sequence). The ends were cut back, 3 bases at V and 2 bases at J, with 10 bases in the middle. CDR3 sequence reads: CASSFLGATNEKLFF. DNA of the CDR3: TGTGCCAGCAGTTTTTTGGGAGCCACTAATGAAAAACTGTTTTTT.

The chain recombines TRBV4-2 with TRBJ1-5; D remains ambiguous. This CDR3 spans 17 amino acids. The germline V gene encodes CDR1 LGHNA and CDR2 YNFKEQ. V dropped 0 bases and J dropped 2 bases, with 14 bases sitting between them. In nucleotides, the CDR3 is TGTGCCAGCAGCCAAGAAGCGGGGATTGGTGGCAATCAGCCCCAGCATTTT. Its protein product is CASSQEAGIGGNQPQHF.